This T cell receptor (beta chain) emerged from a study of cytomegalovirus exposure and HLA in healthy donors. The PCR used 60 Vbeta and 13 Jbeta primers. Profiled with immunoSEQ multiplex PCR; TCRdb holds only in-frame clones, not every one. The sample contains about 160,000 clones, approximately 80% of which appear only once. The CDR3 totals 14 residues. Trimming removed 3 bases from V and 8 bases from J, with 17 bases in between. In germline, CDR1 is MNHEY, CDR2 SMNVEV (reference sequence). The chain employs TRBV27 and TRBJ2-7; D is unclear. This receptor was taken from a man aged 35 to 55 in good health and CMV-seronegative. Sequenced: PBMCs. The CDR3 sequence is CASSFILNPGQQYF. The CDR3 DNA sequence: TGTGCCAGCAGTTTTATCTTAAACCCGGGTCAGCAGTACTTC.